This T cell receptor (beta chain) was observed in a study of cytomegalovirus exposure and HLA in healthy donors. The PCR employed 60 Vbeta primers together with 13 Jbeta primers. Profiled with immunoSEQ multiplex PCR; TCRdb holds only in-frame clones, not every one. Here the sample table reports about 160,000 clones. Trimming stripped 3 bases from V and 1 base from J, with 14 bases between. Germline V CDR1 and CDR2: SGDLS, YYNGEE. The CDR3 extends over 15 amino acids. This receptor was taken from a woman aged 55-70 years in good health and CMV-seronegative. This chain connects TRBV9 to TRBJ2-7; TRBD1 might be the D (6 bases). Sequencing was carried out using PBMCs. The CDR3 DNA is TGTGCCAGCAGCGGGAGCCCACAGGGTTCCTACGAGCAGTACTTC. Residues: CASSGSPQGSYEQYF.